This TCR beta chain was sequenced during a study of Graves' ophthalmopathy and Graves' hyperthyroidism. A follow-up of 18 months without ophthalmopathy meant that hyperthyroidism was stable. Patients were excluded if they had other autoimmune diseases or uncontrolled infections, and likewise if pregnancy or lactation applied. Thyroid ultrasound, orbital computed tomography, TRAb, serum thyroxine and clinical symptoms formed the basis of diagnosis. The study amplified TCR beta CDR3 regions using RNA transcripts. The first-round RT-PCR employed HTBI primers together with the Qiagen OneStep RT-PCR kit. A multiplex PCR was then performed as the second round. MiXCR, run by TCRdb on the multiplex PCR reads, gives a single entry per CDR3 protein. The sample lists hundreds of thousands of distinct CDR3 sequences, about 24% occurring once. There are 19 residues in the CDR3. V gave up 1 base and J gave up 0 bases, with 20 bases separating them. Germline lookup yields CDR1 SGHRS and CDR2 YFSETQ.

This clonotype was observed a few times. This TCR was recovered from a woman between 18 and 29 years old with stable Graves' hyperthyroidism. Some clones in this sample may be carry-over from other donors' samples. Sequenced material: peripheral blood. The chain recombines TRBV5-1 with TRBJ2-4; TRBD1 might be the D (5 bases). CDR3 protein: CASSLLRVEMDIAKNIQYF. In DNA form, the CDR3 reads TGCGCCAGCAGCTTGTTAAGGGTTGAAATGGACATAGCCAAAAACATTCAGTACTTC.